This T cell receptor (beta chain) was documented in a study of a mutant IDH1 vaccine in newly diagnosed glioma (dated by TCRdb to the early 2020s). About the study as a whole: The roughly 32 treated patients were approximately 62% male and roughly 40% female, with a mean age of approximately 40 years. Peripheral blood was drawn at six visits: V03 (baseline), V05, V07, V10, V12 and V13. Longitudinal TCRB deep sequencing was done for 25 treated patients, wherever samples were available for exploratory analyses. Prior to enrollment, standard therapy consisting of radiotherapy alone, temozolomide alone, or radiochemotherapy with temozolomide had been administered to patients, with the combination being received by most patients.

Receptor libraries were prepared by the immunoSEQ multiplex PCR assay. Rearranged TCR beta chain sequences were amplified with the hsTCRB Kit following the manufacturer's protocol. Sequencing of TCRB libraries was carried out on an Illumina MiSeq. Under the source paper's analysis protocol: Demultiplexing, trimming and gene mapping were performed with the kit vendor's proprietary platform. Entries here come from immuneACCESS through TCRdb and include only in-frame sequences with V and J called. Some clones fail to appear in such tables; in the studies checked, an unresolved V gene covers under half of the shortfall, and the cause of the remainder is unknown. That table supplies the V and J calls and clone size; D and trimming were determined from the DNA. Counted in this sample were around 37,000 clones; under 80% of them appeared once. The ten largest clones represent just over 9% of the sample.

The study at large found these results: No apparent relationship was observed between pseudoprogression and alterations in the top peripheral T cell clonotypes detected by TCRB sequencing. Availability determined which PBMC samples were chosen for TCRB deep sequencing. Immune responses induced by the vaccine were seen in about 93% of patients across multiple MHC alleles. According to the authors, sample limitations meant that analyses of patient blood samples could not be reproduced.

The time point label, read with the paper, signifies: baseline, week 1 (first vaccination visit). The treatment or condition label, read with the paper, signifies: pre-vaccination baseline after standard-of-care therapy. Newly diagnosed WHO grade 3 or 4 IDH1-mutant astrocytomas showing loss of nuclear ATRX were present in the donors. The samples were drawn from NOA16, a multicentre, single-arm, open-label phase I trial in Germany that tested a mutant IDH1 peptide vaccine in humans for the first time. Visit V03 blood draws served as the baseline sample for immunogenicity testing. Genomic DNA for TCRB sequencing was extracted from EDTA blood using the DNeasy Blood and Tissue Kit. V gives up 10 bases and J gives up 3 bases, and the segment between their germline ends measures 21 bases. There are 16 amino acids in the CDR3, from cysteine to phenylalanine inclusive. The entry retains the CDR3 DNA only, 48 bases that are in frame from base 1. CDR1 and CDR2 were assigned from the germline V gene as ENHRY and SYGVKD.

Points on this clone: There is no known antigen for this receptor. No per-base quality is available; no much larger clone lies one base away.

The clonotype originates from a middle-aged man with glioma. Some clones in this sample may be carry-over from other donors' samples. The rearrangement combines TRBV10-3 with TRBJ1-4; a tentative D call is TRBD1 (5 bases match). The sequencing here drew on PBMCs, taken from a glioma patient treated with radiotherapy, temozolomide or both. CDR3 reads: CATRRTSDPSNEKLFF. The nucleotides read TGTGCCACCAGGCGGACATCCGACCCTTCTAATGAAAAACTGTTTTTT.